This T cell receptor beta chain was found in a study of shared clonotypes between healthy human individuals. Whole-study context: Donors had three CD4 naive, three CD4 memory, two CD8 naive and one CD8 memory plate apiece.

Profiled with immunoSEQ multiplex PCR; TCRdb holds only in-frame clones, not every one. The table has hundreds of thousands of clones, about two thirds seen once; the top ten hold roughly 1.8%. The authors divided CD4+ cells into CD45RA+ naive and CD45RA-negative memory subsets. Findings of the study overall: An expected dependence of interdonor clonotype sharing on sequencing depth was noted.

This CDR3 spans 12 amino acids. Germline CDR1 reads MNHNY; CDR2 reads SVGAGI (reference sequence). Trimming took 10 bases from V and 6 from J, leaving 14 bases between them. About this clone itself: The antigen remains undetermined.

This receptor was taken from a woman aged 25 to 45 in good health. Sequenced material: memory CD4+ T cells sorted from blood. Subset of the sample: CD45RA-negative fraction. The chain carries TRBV6-6 and TRBJ2-3, with D unresolved. The CDR3 sequence: CATRPGPDTQYF. In DNA, the CDR3 is TGTGCCACACGGCCCGGGCCCGATACGCAGTATTTT.